This TCR beta chain emerged from a study of blood T cells in healthy people across ages. It was with a sample-barcoded 5' primer and a J-beta primer mix that a second PCR of roughly 6 to 12 cycles was run. One entry per CDR3 protein results from TCRdb running MiXCR on the 5' RACE reads. Of over 600,000 distinct CDR3 sequences in the sample, roughly 56% are singletons; the top ten hold around 25%. Study results and limitations: In older individuals, TCR beta diversity per million T cells was lower, falling roughly linearly with age.

The authors extracted at least 5.5 micrograms of total RNA per sample. Comment on this clonotype: Its specificity is not known.

The CDR3 is 14 residues long. J lost 8 bases, V lost 5 bases, and 8 bases had no gene match. The sequencing sample was made of blood. This receptor was taken from a man aged 40-50 years in good health. The chain joins TRBV12-3 or TRBV12-4 to TRBJ2-4; 8 bases are a match to TRBD2. The CDR3 here is CASSPGTSVDIQYF. As DNA, the CDR3 is TGTGCCAGCAGTCCCGGGACTAGTGTGGACATTCAGTACTTC.